Listed below are T cell receptor beta chains from one sample, sequenced in a study of T cell changes during pregnancy in multiple sclerosis. Sequencing was performed with immunoSEQ multiplex PCR; in TCRdb, only in-frame clones are kept and a portion is missing. The repertoire holds some 76,000 clones, with about nine tenths as singletons. The sequenced sample was CD4+ T cells from peripheral blood mononuclear cells, obtained after pregnancy. All receptors derive from a female donor with multiple sclerosis, enrolled in a pregnancy study. Both conserved end residues are part of each CDR3. D genes are given only for firm matches. Expanded clones are given a class, and other clones once, few, many or no size at all.

D	size	V	J	CDR3	DNA
-	-	TRBV5-1	TRBJ2-2	CASSSRDLARTGELFF	TGCGCCAGCAGCAGTAGGGACCTAGCGAGAACCGGGGAGCTGTTTTTT
TRBD1	-	TRBV10-3	TRBJ2-2	CAISARGTGGTGELFF	TGTGCCATCAGTGCCCGCGGGACAGGGGGCACCGGGGAGCTGTTTTTT
-	-	TRBV6-1	TRBJ1-1	CASRREGSTEAFF	TGTGCCAGCAGGCGGGAGGGGAGCACTGAAGCTTTCTTT
-	-	TRBV18	TRBJ2-1	CASSPPRGGFNEQFF	TGTGCCAGCTCACCACCGAGGGGGGGGTTCAATGAGCAGTTCTTC
TRBD2	-	TRBV4-2	TRBJ2-3	CASSLGTSGNTDTQYF	TGTGCCAGCAGCCTGGGGACTAGCGGGAATACAGATACGCAGTATTTT
TRBD2	-	TRBV6-6	TRBJ2-5	CASSYSAGEETQYF	TGTGCCAGCAGTTACTCTGCGGGGGAAGAGACCCAGTACTTC
TRBD2	-	TRBV7-3	TRBJ2-1	CASSVRLAGDNEQFF	TGTGCCAGCAGCGTCCGACTAGCGGGTGACAATGAGCAGTTCTTC
TRBD1	-	TRBV28	TRBJ1-3	CASSSDRGAGNTIYF	TGTGCCAGCAGTTCAGACAGGGGGGCTGGAAACACCATATATTTT
-	-	TRBV7-8	TRBJ1-2	CASSLAFETYGYTF	TGTGCCAGCAGCTTAGCGTTCGAGACTTATGGCTACACCTTC
TRBD2	-	TRBV5-1	TRBJ2-1	CASSLASGSSLYNEQFF	TGCGCCAGCAGCTTAGCTAGCGGGAGCTCCCTTTACAATGAGCAGTTCTTC
-	-	TRBV5-1	TRBJ2-7	CASSLQDEQYF	TGCGCCAGCAGCTTACAAGACGAGCAGTACTTC
-	once	TRBV7-2	TRBJ2-3	CASSLASGTDTQYF	TGTGCCAGCAGCTTAGCGAGCGGCACAGATACGCAGTATTTT
TRBD2	-	TRBV18	TRBJ2-1	CASSNVGLAVLTSYNEQFF	TGTGCCAGCTCAAACGTAGGACTAGCGGTGCTCACATCCTACAATGAGCAGTTCTTC
TRBD1	-	TRBV9	TRBJ1-3	CASSVATGLGGNTIYF	TGTGCCAGCAGCGTAGCGACAGGGCTTGGTGGAAACACCATATATTTT
TRBD2	-	TRBV28	TRBJ2-4	CASSLPAGGPNIQYF	TGTGCCAGCAGTTTGCCAGCGGGAGGGCCTAACATTCAGTACTTC
TRBD2	once	TRBV11-2	TRBJ2-3	CASSLGHSGGGTDTQYF	TGTGCCAGCAGCTTAGGTCATAGCGGGGGAGGGACAGATACGCAGTATTTT
-	-	TRBV6-5	TRBJ2-1	CASSYGDFSYNEQFF	TGTGCCAGCAGTTACGGGGACTTCTCCTACAATGAGCAGTTCTTC
-	-	TRBV10-2	TRBJ2-7	CASSPAKTSYEQYF	TGCGCCAGCAGTCCGGCCAAGACTTCTTACGAGCAGTACTTC
TRBD2	-	TRBV5-4	TRBJ2-7	CASSLTSGKSYEQYF	TGTGCCAGCAGCTTGACTAGCGGGAAATCCTACGAGCAGTACTTC
TRBD2	-	TRBV27	TRBJ2-7	CASSLLAGVRSYEQYF	TGTGCCAGCAGTTTACTAGCGGGAGTTCGGTCCTACGAGCAGTACTTC
TRBD1	-	TRBV19	TRBJ1-5	CASKKQGANNQPQHF	TGTGCCAGTAAGAAACAGGGGGCGAACAATCAGCCCCAGCATTTT
-	-	TRBV9	TRBJ1-3	CASSLEGDGGNTIYF	TGTGCCAGCAGCCTCGAAGGAGACGGCGGAAACACCATATATTTT
TRBD2	-	TRBV7-3	TRBJ2-3	CASSPRGGATDTQYF	TGTGCCAGCAGCCCGCGGGGGGGGGCGACAGATACGCAGTATTTT
-	-	TRBV28	TRBJ1-1	CASSLFGQWNTEAFF	TGTGCCAGCAGTTTATTTGGACAGTGGAACACTGAAGCTTTCTTT
-	-	TRBV28	TRBJ1-1	CASSSLRSDTEAFF	TGTGCCAGCAGCTCACTCCGGAGTGACACTGAAGCTTTCTTT
-	-	TRBV4-1	TRBJ2-2	CASSQGEATTGELFF	TGCGCCAGCAGCCAAGGAGAGGCGACCACCGGGGAGCTGTTTTTT
TRBD2	once	TRBV9	TRBJ2-2	CASSVEISGDTGELFF	TGTGCCAGCAGCGTAGAGATTAGCGGGGACACCGGGGAGCTGTTTTTT
TRBD1	-	TRBV5-8	TRBJ1-2	CASSLETGINYGYTF	TGTGCCAGCAGCTTGGAGACAGGGATCAACTATGGCTACACCTTC
-	-	TRBV30	TRBJ1-2	CAWRRGYHGYTF	TGTGCCTGGAGAAGAGGGTATCATGGCTACACCTTC
-	-	TRBV7-9	TRBJ1-4	CASSQGGGGREKLFF	TGTGCCAGCAGCCAGGGAGGGGGGGGGCGTGAAAAACTGTTTTTT
TRBD2	once	TRBV27	TRBJ2-7	CASSPTSGSSYEQYF	TGTGCCAGCAGCCCAACTAGCGGGAGCTCCTACGAGCAGTACTTC
TRBD1	-	TRBV7-8	TRBJ1-1	CASSLWGTGNTEAFF	TGTGCCAGCAGCCTCTGGGGGACAGGGAACACTGAAGCTTTCTTT
-	-	TRBV28	TRBJ1-1	CASSRLFTEAFF	TGTGCCAGCAGCCGACTATTCACTGAAGCTTTCTTT
-	-	TRBV2	TRBJ2-1	CASSRREGGLYNEQFF	TGTGCCAGCAGTCGCCGTGAGGGCGGTTTGTACAATGAGCAGTTCTTC
-	-	TRBV5-4	TRBJ2-3	CASSQSLRDTQYF	TGTGCCAGCAGCCAATCTTTGAGGGATACGCAGTATTTT
TRBD2	-	TRBV7-9	TRBJ2-5	CASSLSAGENKTQYF	TGTGCCAGCAGCTTATCAGCGGGAGAAAATAAGACCCAGTACTTC
-	-	TRBV28	TRBJ2-7	CASSFVGALGYEQYF	TGTGCCAGCAGCTTCGTGGGAGCACTAGGGTACGAGCAGTACTTC
-	-	TRBV5-4	TRBJ1-3	CASSLYGVISGNTIYF	TGTGCCAGCAGCTTGTACGGGGTTATCTCTGGAAACACCATATATTTT
TRBD1	-	TRBV28	TRBJ1-2	CASSPPTGVEGYTF	TGTGCCAGCAGCCCCCCGACAGGGGTAGAAGGCTACACCTTC
TRBD2	-	TRBV7-9	TRBJ2-1	CASSPPAGTSASNEQFF	TGTGCCAGCAGCCCGCCGGCCGGGACTAGCGCCTCCAATGAGCAGTTCTTC
-	-	TRBV30	TRBJ1-2	CAWSGGGLVGYTF	TGTGCCTGGAGTGGAGGAGGGCTGGTTGGCTACACCTTC
TRBD2	-	TRBV9	TRBJ2-1	CASSPRGGKTYNEQFF	TGTGCCAGCAGCCCTCGGGGGGGAAAGACCTACAATGAGCAGTTCTTC